A selection of T cell receptor beta chains follows, all from one sample in a study of cytomegalovirus exposure and HLA in healthy donors. The method was immunoSEQ multiplex PCR; TCRdb's version includes in-frame clones alone and lacks a portion of them. Among roughly 230,000 clones listed, 80% to 95% were seen once. Sequences were obtained from PBMCs. Receptor source: a girl aged 2 to 9 in good health and CMV-seronegative. CDR3s include the opening cysteine and the closing phenylalanine or tryptophan. Fields, in order: D gene, clone size, J gene, V gene, CDR3 DNA, CDR3 protein. D genes are given only for firm matches. Expanded clones are given a class, and other clones once, few, many or no size at all.

D gene: NA; clone size: NA; J gene: TRBJ1-2; V gene: TRBV5-6; CDR3 DNA: TGTGCCAGCACCCGGGGTGGTGGTGGCTACACCTTC; CDR3 protein: CASTRGGGGYTF
D gene: NA; clone size: NA; J gene: TRBJ2-3; V gene: TRBV29-1; CDR3 DNA: TGCAGTTTCTCGAGGGTAGATACGCAGTATTTT; CDR3 protein: CSFSRVDTQYF
D gene: TRBD2; clone size: NA; J gene: TRBJ2-7; V gene: TRBV6-4; CDR3 DNA: TGTGCCAGCAGTGTAGCGGGAGGCTACGAGCAGTACTTC; CDR3 protein: CASSVAGGYEQYF
D gene: TRBD2; clone size: NA; J gene: TRBJ2-3; V gene: TRBV29-1; CDR3 DNA: TGCAGCGTTGAAGACGAGACTAGCGGGATTAGGGCAGATACGCAGTATTTT; CDR3 protein: CSVEDETSGIRADTQYF
D gene: NA; clone size: NA; J gene: TRBJ1-2; V gene: TRBV9; CDR3 DNA: TGTGCCAGCAGCGTAAGGGGCTATGGCTACACCTTC; CDR3 protein: CASSVRGYGYTF
D gene: NA; clone size: few; J gene: TRBJ2-6; V gene: TRBV11-2; CDR3 DNA: TGTGCCAGCAGCTCCTTAGGAGCTGGGGCCAACGTCCTGACTTTC; CDR3 protein: CASSSLGAGANVLTF
D gene: TRBD1; clone size: NA; J gene: TRBJ2-7; V gene: TRBV5-1; CDR3 DNA: TGCGCCAGCAGCTGGACAGGGTTAACCTACGAGCAGTACTTC; CDR3 protein: CASSWTGLTYEQYF
D gene: NA; clone size: NA; J gene: TRBJ1-2; V gene: TRBV20-1; CDR3 DNA: TGCAGTGCTCAACCGAGTGGCTACACCTTC; CDR3 protein: CSAQPSGYTF
D gene: TRBD1; clone size: NA; J gene: TRBJ1-2; V gene: TRBV7-9; CDR3 DNA: TGTTCCAGCAGCCCTTGGACAGGACCGAACTTGAGAGACTATGGCTACACCTTC; CDR3 protein: CSSSPWTGPNLRDYGYTF
D gene: TRBD2; clone size: NA; J gene: TRBJ2-3; V gene: TRBV6-1; CDR3 DNA: TGTGCCAGCATAAGACTAGCGGGTCCCACAGATACGCAGTATTTT; CDR3 protein: CASIRLAGPTDTQYF
D gene: TRBD1; clone size: NA; J gene: TRBJ2-1; V gene: TRBV12-5; CDR3 DNA: TGTGCTAGTGGTTCTCGACAGGGGGACGAGCAGTTCTTC; CDR3 protein: CASGSRQGDEQFF
D gene: TRBD1; clone size: NA; J gene: TRBJ1-1; V gene: TRBV7-9; CDR3 DNA: TGTGCCAGCAGCTTAGCGTCAGGGGGCGGCACTGAAGCTTTCTTT; CDR3 protein: CASSLASGGGTEAFF
D gene: NA; clone size: once; J gene: TRBJ2-3; V gene: TRBV6-1; CDR3 DNA: TGTGCCAGCAGTGGGCCAGGTCTCTTAGATACGCAGTATTTT; CDR3 protein: CASSGPGLLDTQYF
D gene: NA; clone size: NA; J gene: TRBJ1-1; V gene: TRBV7-9; CDR3 DNA: TGTTCCAGCATTCCCCCTGGGGGGGCAGGAGCTGAAGCTTTCTTT; CDR3 protein: CSSIPPGGAGAEAFF
D gene: NA; clone size: NA; J gene: TRBJ2-7; V gene: TRBV10-2; CDR3 DNA: TGCGCCAGCAGTGTCTACCCCCCGGGGACTTCCTACGAGCAGTACTTC; CDR3 protein: CASSVYPPGTSYEQYF
D gene: TRBD1; clone size: NA; J gene: TRBJ2-7; V gene: TRBV5-1; CDR3 DNA: TGCGCCAGCACCCGATACTCCGGGACAGGGTCCTACGAGCAGTACTTC; CDR3 protein: CASTRYSGTGSYEQYF
D gene: TRBD2; clone size: NA; J gene: TRBJ2-1; V gene: TRBV19; CDR3 DNA: TGTGCCAGTGGACCTAGCGGGAATGATGTGCAGTTCTTC; CDR3 protein: CASGPSGNDVQFF
D gene: TRBD1; clone size: NA; J gene: TRBJ2-7; V gene: TRBV5-1; CDR3 DNA: TGCGCCAGCAGCTTAGGACAGGGTCCGTACGAGCAGTACTTC; CDR3 protein: CASSLGQGPYEQYF
D gene: NA; clone size: NA; J gene: TRBJ1-2; V gene: TRBV5-1; CDR3 DNA: TGCGCCAGCAGCCCGGCTCAGGGAACCCTCTATGGCTACACCTTC; CDR3 protein: CASSPAQGTLYGYTF
D gene: NA; clone size: NA; J gene: TRBJ2-3; V gene: TRBV15; CDR3 DNA: TGTGCCACCAGCCTAGATACGCAGTATTTT; CDR3 protein: CATSLDTQYF
D gene: NA; clone size: NA; J gene: TRBJ1-1; V gene: TRBV30; CDR3 DNA: TGTGCCTGGGGACTCACCATGAACACTGAAGCTTTCTTT; CDR3 protein: CAWGLTMNTEAFF
D gene: TRBD1; clone size: NA; J gene: TRBJ1-2; V gene: TRBV7-9; CDR3 DNA: TGTGCCAGCGCCAATAACAGGGGCGACAACTATGGCTACACCTTC; CDR3 protein: CASANNRGDNYGYTF
D gene: TRBD2; clone size: NA; J gene: TRBJ2-7; V gene: TRBV13; CDR3 DNA: TGTGCCAGCAGCGACCGGACTAGCGGGGGCTACGAGCAGTACTTC; CDR3 protein: CASSDRTSGGYEQYF
D gene: NA; clone size: NA; J gene: TRBJ2-5; V gene: TRBV10-3; CDR3 DNA: TGTGCCATCAGTGGACAGATCCAAGAGACCCAGTACTTC; CDR3 protein: CAISGQIQETQYF
D gene: NA; clone size: once; J gene: TRBJ2-3; V gene: TRBV18; CDR3 DNA: TGTGCCAGCTCACCAAAGGAGAAAATTGCCGATACGCAGTATTTT; CDR3 protein: CASSPKEKIADTQYF
D gene: NA; clone size: NA; J gene: TRBJ2-1; V gene: TRBV19; CDR3 DNA: TGTGCCAGTAGTTTAAGACAGGTCAGCTCCTACAATGAGCAGTTCTTC; CDR3 protein: CASSLRQVSSYNEQFF
D gene: TRBD1; clone size: NA; J gene: TRBJ1-2; V gene: TRBV27; CDR3 DNA: TGTGCCAGCACCCCGATACGGACAGGGGGCGCAGGTTCCTATGGCTACACCTTC; CDR3 protein: CASTPIRTGGAGSYGYTF
D gene: NA; clone size: NA; J gene: TRBJ1-1; V gene: TRBV27; CDR3 DNA: TGTGCCAGCAGTTTTGGGGGGAGCGGAGCTTTCTTT; CDR3 protein: CASSFGGSGAFF
D gene: NA; clone size: NA; J gene: TRBJ1-2; V gene: TRBV29-1; CDR3 DNA: TGCAGCGTTGAAAGGCCAGGGGAAAATGGCTACACCTTC; CDR3 protein: CSVERPGENGYTF
D gene: NA; clone size: NA; J gene: TRBJ2-3; V gene: TRBV25-1; CDR3 DNA: TGTGCCAGCAGTGAATTCGGGGCAGATACGCAGTATTTT; CDR3 protein: CASSEFGADTQYF
D gene: TRBD2; clone size: NA; J gene: TRBJ2-7; V gene: TRBV9; CDR3 DNA: TGTGCCAGCAGCGTAGGGTTAGCGGGCGACCGATCCCCCTACGAGCAGTACTTC; CDR3 protein: CASSVGLAGDRSPYEQYF
D gene: NA; clone size: NA; J gene: TRBJ1-5; V gene: TRBV5-6; CDR3 DNA: TGTGCCAGCAGCTTAGGAGGACTGAGCAATCAGCCCCAGCATTTT; CDR3 protein: CASSLGGLSNQPQHF
D gene: NA; clone size: once; J gene: TRBJ1-6; V gene: TRBV5-1; CDR3 DNA: TGCGCCAGCAGACCCCGCTCGGTAGATAATTCACCCCTCCACTTT; CDR3 protein: CASRPRSVDNSPLHF
D gene: NA; clone size: few; J gene: TRBJ1-3; V gene: TRBV30; CDR3 DNA: TGTGCCTGGAGTGTAAGAGGGCGAAACACCATATATTTT; CDR3 protein: CAWSVRGRNTIYF
D gene: TRBD1; clone size: once; J gene: TRBJ1-3; V gene: TRBV5-1; CDR3 DNA: TGCGCCAGCAGCTTGGGCGGGACAGGCCGAAACACCATATATTTT; CDR3 protein: CASSLGGTGRNTIYF
D gene: TRBD2; clone size: NA; J gene: TRBJ2-1; V gene: TRBV10-1; CDR3 DNA: TGCGCCAGCAGCGATCATAGCGGGAGGGCCCCAGACAATGAGCAGTTCTTC; CDR3 protein: CASSDHSGRAPDNEQFF
D gene: TRBD1; clone size: NA; J gene: TRBJ2-5; V gene: TRBV5-4; CDR3 DNA: TGTGCCAGCAGCACCCGGGACAGGGAGTCAGAGACCCAGTACTTC; CDR3 protein: CASSTRDRESETQYF
D gene: NA; clone size: NA; J gene: TRBJ1-2; V gene: TRBV10-2; CDR3 DNA: TGCGCCAGCATTTCGACAGCCACCTATGGCTACACCTTC; CDR3 protein: CASISTATYGYTF
D gene: TRBD2; clone size: NA; J gene: TRBJ2-3; V gene: TRBV4-1; CDR3 DNA: TGCGCCAGCAGCCATCGCCTACTCAGCGGGAGGACAGATACGCAGTATTTT; CDR3 protein: CASSHRLLSGRTDTQYF
D gene: TRBD2; clone size: NA; J gene: TRBJ2-7; V gene: TRBV7-2; CDR3 DNA: TGTGCCAGCAGCCCTCAACTAGCGGGAGGGTACGAGCAGTACTTC; CDR3 protein: CASSPQLAGGYEQYF
D gene: TRBD1; clone size: NA; J gene: TRBJ1-1; V gene: TRBV9; CDR3 DNA: TGTGCCAGCAGCGTAGCGACAGGGGGCGCGGGCACTGAAGCTTTCTTT; CDR3 protein: CASSVATGGAGTEAFF
D gene: NA; clone size: once; J gene: TRBJ2-5; V gene: TRBV2; CDR3 DNA: TGTGCCAGCAGTGTACGGGGGGCCTACCAAGAGACCCAGTACTTC; CDR3 protein: CASSVRGAYQETQYF
D gene: NA; clone size: NA; J gene: TRBJ2-4; V gene: TRBV13; CDR3 DNA: TGTGCCAGCAGCTCTGCCGCGGGGGCCGCCAAAAACATTCAGTACTTC; CDR3 protein: CASSSAAGAAKNIQYF
D gene: TRBD1; clone size: NA; J gene: TRBJ1-2; V gene: TRBV2; CDR3 DNA: TGTGCCAGCGGACAGGGGAAGGACTATGGCTACACCTTC; CDR3 protein: CASGQGKDYGYTF
D gene: TRBD1; clone size: NA; J gene: TRBJ1-1; V gene: TRBV19; CDR3 DNA: TGTGCCAGTACCACAGGGGCCACTGAAGCTTTCTTT; CDR3 protein: CASTTGATEAFF
D gene: NA; clone size: NA; J gene: TRBJ1-1; V gene: TRBV5-6; CDR3 DNA: TGTGCCAGCAGCTTGGCTCAGCGGCGAACTGAAGCTTTCTTT; CDR3 protein: CASSLAQRRTEAFF
D gene: NA; clone size: NA; J gene: TRBJ2-1; V gene: TRBV5-1; CDR3 DNA: TGCGCCAGCAGCTTGGTGGTAGCTGAAAACTACAATGAGCAGTTCTTC; CDR3 protein: CASSLVVAENYNEQFF
D gene: NA; clone size: NA; J gene: TRBJ2-7; V gene: TRBV2; CDR3 DNA: TGTGCCAGCAGTGATAATGACACGGCGCCCGAGTACGAGCAGTACTTC; CDR3 protein: CASSDNDTAPEYEQYF
D gene: TRBD1; clone size: NA; J gene: TRBJ2-7; V gene: TRBV5-6; CDR3 DNA: TGTGCCAGCAGAGAAGACAGGGTTCCCCCCTACGAGCAGTACTTC; CDR3 protein: CASREDRVPPYEQYF
D gene: TRBD1; clone size: NA; J gene: TRBJ2-7; V gene: TRBV5-1; CDR3 DNA: TGCGCCAGCAGCTACCGATTCGACAGGGGGTCCTACGAGCAGTACTTC; CDR3 protein: CASSYRFDRGSYEQYF
D gene: TRBD1; clone size: once; J gene: TRBJ1-6; V gene: TRBV2; CDR3 DNA: TGTGCCAGCAGTGAACAGGGGGCAGATAATTCACCCCTCCACTTT; CDR3 protein: CASSEQGADNSPLHF